This T cell receptor beta chain derives from a study of T-cell reconstitution after alpha-beta-depleted transplantation in children. Study results and limitations: At the one-year point after transplant, T-cell counts and TCRbeta diversity were found to come mostly from T cells that had been newly produced. Reportedly, roughly two months post-transplant, alpha-beta T cells arose from several hundred expanded graft clones.

V gave up 2 bases and J gave up 5 bases, with 11 bases separating them. The CDR3 runs to 14 residues. Germline loops: CDR1 LGHNA, CDR2 YSLEER. Remarks on this clonotype: Its antigen is currently unknown.

For TCRbeta, the library was prepared with unique molecular identifiers. TCRdb reprocessed the PCR reads with MiXCR, giving one entry per CDR3 protein. Here the sample spans more than 300,000 distinct CDR3 sequences, about 16% being singletons. The chain is built from TRBV4-3 and TRBJ2-3; D gene uncertain. This sample comprised PBMCs, mostly from graft donor cells, obtained 360 days after TCRalphabeta/CD19-depleted stem cell transplant. The TCR originated in a male patient under 10 years old who had a stem cell transplant for acute lymphoblastic leukemia, so the T cells may come from the graft donor. CDR3 loop: CASSQLLGGDTQYF. DNA of the CDR3: TGCGCCAGCAGCCAACTACTGGGCGGAGATACGCAGTATTTT.